This T cell receptor (beta chain) comes out of a study of T cell responses to AZD1222 COVID-19 vaccine. This table comes from immunoSEQ multiplex PCR, and its TCRdb copy is limited to in-frame clones, with some not included. This sample has 90,000 to 140,000 clones, with 88% found just once. V lost 1 base, J lost 2 bases, and 6 bases lay in between. Germline-derived CDR1 and CDR2 are MNHEY and SMNVEV (reference sequence). The length of the CDR3 is 13 residues. This TCR derives from an adult in good health. Sequenced material: peripheral blood, taken on day 0 of AZD1222 vaccination. The chain couples TRBV27 to TRBJ2-7, with D perhaps assigned TRBD1 or TRBD2 (5 bases each). CDR3: CASSLWDPYEQYF. The CDR3 bases are TGTGCCAGCAGTTTATGGGACCCCTACGAGCAGTACTTC.